The sequence of this TCR beta chain was determined in a study of cytomegalovirus exposure and HLA in healthy donors. Points from the study as a whole: Rarity marked most TCR sequences, yet some public TCRs occurred in many donors. Published work reported that the classifier diagnosed cytomegalovirus status with high specificity and sensitivity.

Worth noting for this clone: The antigen is unknown.

PCR employed 60 Vbeta and 13 Jbeta primers. Methods used by the authors: Unique TCR beta chains numbered roughly 80 million in a later analysis, with about 11 million shared. The repertoire was sequenced with immunoSEQ multiplex PCR; TCRdb's copy has only in-frame clones and lacks some. That table supplies the V and J calls and clone size; D and trimming were determined from the DNA. The repertoire holds around 80,000 clones, with nearly 80% as singletons. The TCR comes from a female donor in good health and CMV-seronegative. The sequencing sample was made of PBMCs.

In DNA form, the CDR3 reads TGCAGCGTTGGTCGGACAGGGGGGGAAGAGACCCAGTACTTC. Amino acids: CSVGRTGGEETQYF. The V call is TRBV29-1, the J call TRBJ2-5; 10 bases are shared with TRBD1. CDR1 is SQVTM and CDR2 is ANQGSEA in the germline V gene. Unmatched junction bases numbered 5, after V lost 4 bases and J lost 3 bases. The CDR3 extends over 14 amino acids.